Below, 12 T cell receptor beta chains from the same sample are listed, as sequenced in a study of cytomegalovirus exposure and HLA in healthy donors. Primers included in the PCR were 60 Vbeta and 13 Jbeta primers. Clones were sequenced by immunoSEQ multiplex PCR, and TCRdb holds only the in-frame ones, with some missing. The table lists approximately 160,000 clones, around 79% of them singletons. The sequenced sample was PBMCs. The receptors here all came from a male donor in good health and CMV-seronegative.

The chain's CDR3 is CASSQDRGLGTEAFF. CDR3 coding DNA: TGCGCCAGCAGCCAAGACAGGGGGCTGGGAACTGAAGCTTTCTTT. The chain uses TRBV4-3 and TRBJ1-1, with 8 bases lining up with TRBD1. The CDR3 extends over 15 amino acids. The germline V gene has CDR1 LGHNA and CDR2 YSLEER. The V and J ends lost 0 bases and 5 bases, in that order; junction bases with no gene match: 5.

The V gene is TRBV6-5, the J gene TRBJ2-1, with 9 bases matching TRBD2. Germline V CDR1 and CDR2: MNHEY, SVGAGI. The CDR3 sequence is 13 residues long. V lost 3 bases to trimming and J lost 15 bases; unmatched junction nucleotides: 9. This chain's CDR3 is CASSYQLAGPPFF. For the CDR3, the DNA is TGTGCCAGCAGTTATCAGCTAGCGGGGCCTCCGTTCTTC.

This chain connects TRBV7-3 to TRBJ2-5; 7 bases fit TRBD2. After removal of 0 bases from V and 5 bases from J, the junction contained 6 bases not matched to a gene. The CDR3 has 15 residues. Germline V gives CDR1 SGHTA, CDR2 FQGTGA. CDR3: CASSLTAGPEETQYF. CDR3 in DNA: TGTGCCAGCAGCTTAACAGCGGGACCGGAGGAGACCCAGTACTTC. The full variable domain, its missing parts supplied by reference TRBV7-3 and TRBJ2-5, is GAGVSQTPSNKVTEKGKYVELRCDPISGHTALYWYRQSLGQGPEFLIYFQGTGAADDSGLPNDRFFAVRPEGSVSTLKIQRTERGDSAVYLCASSLTAGPEETQYFGPGTRLLVL.

The V gene is TRBV15, the J gene TRBJ2-7, with a tentative D call TRBD2 (6 bases). CDR1 is LNHNV and CDR2 is YYDKDF in the germline V gene (reference sequence). V lost 1 base and J lost 4, with 14 bases in between. The CDR3 has 15 amino acids. The CDR3 protein is CATSRGSFAGYEQYF. Written as DNA, the CDR3 is TGTGCCACCAGCAGAGGCTCCTTTGCGGGATACGAGCAGTACTTC.

This rearrangement joins TRBV7-6 to TRBJ1-5; maybe TRBD1 (5 bases). V lost 4 bases and J lost 4, with 8 bases in between. The CDR3 contains 13 residues. Per germline, CDR1 SGHVS and CDR2 FNYEAQ. CDR3 sequence: CASSSRVNQPQHF. CDR3 DNA: TGTGCCAGCAGCTCCAGGGTTAATCAGCCCCAGCATTTT.

V is TRBV5-6 and J is TRBJ1-6; D is unresolved. The germline CDR1 and CDR2 sequences are SGHDT and YYEEEE. V was shortened by 4 bases and J by 8 bases, with 13 bases between the two germline ends. This CDR3 contains 14 residues. Here the CDR3 reads CASSRGYADSPLHF. In DNA, the CDR3 is TGTGCCAGCAGCCGAGGATACGCGGATTCACCCCTCCACTTT.

V usage is TRBV5-6 and J usage is TRBJ1-2; unclear D gene. The CDR3 has 14 amino acids. Deletions cut 2 bases from V and 2 bases from J, with 10 bases between. Germline V gives CDR1 SGHDT, CDR2 YYEEEE. CDR3 region: CASSFAVRNYGYTF. Written as DNA, the CDR3 is TGTGCCAGCAGCTTTGCAGTCAGGAACTATGGCTACACCTTC.

CDR3 sequence: CASSLVGASGAYEQYF. CDR3 DNA: TGTGCCAGCAGCTTAGTTGGGGCTAGCGGGGCCTACGAGCAGTACTTC. The chain combines TRBV7-9 with TRBJ2-5; 9 bases are a match to TRBD2. The J call is doubtful: the DNA matches TRBJ2-7 better. Germline V gene data show CDR1 as SEHNR and CDR2 as FQNEAQ (reference sequence). The CDR3 has 16 amino acids.

J is TRBJ1-5 and V is TRBV6-6; 10 nucleotides agree with TRBD1. The junction had 8 bases not matched to a gene; V was cut back by 5 bases and J by 7 bases. CDR1 is MNHNY, CDR2 SVGAGI, per germline (reference sequence). CDR3 length: 15 amino acids. CDR3 region: CASSVTTGGRQPQHF. For the CDR3, the DNA is TGTGCCAGCAGTGTTACGACAGGGGGCAGGCAGCCCCAGCATTTT.

This sequence joins TRBV30 and TRBJ1-5; tentative D call: TRBD1 (6 bases). Trimming removed 3 bases at V and 2 bases at J, with 14 bases between. The germline gives CDR1 GTSNPN, CDR2 SVGIG (reference sequence). The CDR3 covers 15 residues. The CDR3 nucleotides read TGTGCCTGGAGCCGGGGGGCGCTGGGCAATCAGCCCCAGCATTTT. This gives the protein CAWSRGALGNQPQHF.

The rearrangement joins TRBV4-1 to TRBJ2-7; TRBD1 aligns across 7 bases. The germline CDR1 and CDR2 sequences are MGHRA and YSYEKL. This CDR3 region has 13 residues. V dropped 5 bases and J dropped 3; count of bases not matched to a gene: 4. CDR3 amino acids: CASSTGQNYEQYF. The CDR3, as DNA: TGCGCCAGCAGCACGGGACAGAACTACGAGCAGTACTTC.

V and J are TRBV19 and TRBJ2-2, with 8 bases aligning to TRBD1. Unmatched junction bases numbered 3, after V lost 4 bases and J lost 5 bases. Germline assignment: CDR1 LNHDA and CDR2 SQIVND (reference sequence). The length of the CDR3 is 14 residues. CDR3 loop: CASSTRGPTGELFF. CDR3 sequence (DNA): TGTGCCAGTAGTACCAGGGGGCCAACCGGGGAGCTGTTTTTT.